Listed here is a single T cell receptor beta chain. The source of the sample is a study of blood T cell repertoires in COVID-19. Study at large: Sources were T cells, B-cell-depleted T cells, or PBMCs; the material itself was cDNA or gDNA.

The CDR3 is 15 residues long. V was clipped by 3 bases and J by 7 bases, with 17 bases between them. Germline-derived CDR1 and CDR2 are SGHDT and YYEEEE. The repertoire was sequenced with immunoSEQ multiplex PCR; TCRdb's copy has only in-frame clones and lacks some. Here the sample spans fewer than 250,000 clones, about 85% being singletons. The sequence came from a woman in her fifties or sixties with active or convalescent COVID-19. The sequenced material came from peripheral blood. The chain employs TRBV5-6 and TRBJ2-4; TRBD1 is a possible D gene (5 bases). The DNA for the CDR3 is TGTGCCAGCAGCTCAAGACAGCGCGGCGGTAACATTCAGTACTTC. It encodes CASSSRQRGGNIQYF.